These 23 T cell receptor beta chains came from one sample sequenced in a study of control samples from healthy donors and cancer patients. Here immunoSEQ multiplex PCR was the method, and the copy in TCRdb shows in-frame clones only, minus some. The repertoire includes approximately 60,000 clones, 75% to 85% of them detected once, and 4.5% to 7% sits in the top ten. Specimen: blood. The receptors shown here come from a man in his forties in good health.

This clone was observed once. The genes are TRBV7-2 and TRBJ1-1; D is unresolved. Germline lookup yields CDR1 SGHTA and CDR2 FQGNSA. V was trimmed by 4 bases and J by 6 bases, leaving 12 bases between them. CDR3 length: 13 residues. As DNA, the CDR3 is TGTGCCAGCAGCTCCCCGGGGATGGCTGAAGCTTTCTTT. It yields the protein CASSSPGMAEAFF. Based on the CDR3 plus reference TRBV7-2 and TRBJ1-1, the full variable domain is GAGVSQSPSNKVTEKGKDVELRCDPISGHTALYWYRQSLGQGLEFLIYFQGNSAPDKSGLPSDRFSAERTGGSVSTLTIQRTQQEDSAVYLCASSSPGMAEAFFGQGTRLTVV.

The V gene is TRBV7-2, the J gene TRBJ2-7; possible D gene TRBD1, 5 bases. The germline V gene encodes CDR1 SGHTA and CDR2 FQGNSA. This CDR3 contains 14 residues. V lost 3 bases and J lost 2, with 11 bases in between. Written as DNA, the CDR3 is TGTGCCAGCAGCTTGCAGGGAAGCACCTACGAGCAGTACTTC. Protein: CASSLQGSTYEQYF.

In its sample, this clone was seen a few times. The chain is built from TRBV10-1 and TRBJ1-4; D is ambiguous. Germline V gene lookup returns CDR1 WNHNN and CDR2 SYGVQD (reference sequence). V was clipped by 10 bases and J by 3 bases, with 9 bases between them. The length of the CDR3 is 12 residues. CDR3 DNA: TGCGCCATGGACGGACCTAATGAAAAACTGTTTTTT. Translating it yields CAMDGPNEKLFF.

The rearrangement uses TRBV9 and TRBJ1-1, with D possibly matching TRBD1 (5 bases). The CDR3 sequence is 14 residues long. Trimming removed 4 bases from V and 1 base from J, with 11 bases in between. Germline CDR1 and CDR2: SGDLS and YYNGEE. The CDR3 loop is CASSQQTGNTEAFF. CDR3 in DNA: TGTGCCAGCAGCCAACAAACAGGGAACACTGAAGCTTTCTTT.

This clone was counted between two and nine times. The chain is built from TRBV5-4 and TRBJ2-7; D possibly corresponds to TRBD1 (6 bases). The length of the CDR3 is 14 residues. V lost 2 bases and J lost 0, with 9 bases in between. CDR1 is SGHNT, CDR2 YYREEE, per germline (reference sequence). CDR3 sequence: CASSFLDSSYEQYF. The CDR3, as DNA: TGTGCCAGCAGCTTCCTGGACAGCTCCTACGAGCAGTACTTC.

This chain connects TRBV7-8 to TRBJ1-4; the D gene is possibly TRBD1 (6 bases). Trimming cost V 1 base and J 7 bases, with 16 bases left between them. The CDR3 is made up of 16 amino acids. Germline V CDR1 and CDR2: SGHVS, FQNEAQ. Here the CDR3 DNA reads TGTGCCAGCAGCTTAGGCCTCAACAGGGTGGGTGAAAAACTGTTTTTT. This encodes CASSLGLNRVGEKLFF.

The gene calls are TRBV11-3 and TRBJ2-5; possibly TRBD1 for D (5 bases). V was clipped by 5 bases and J by 7 bases, with 14 bases between them. Germline CDR1 and CDR2: SGHNT and YENEEA. The CDR3 is 13 residues long. The CDR3, as DNA: TGTGCCAGCAGCACCGACAGCCACGGGACCCAGTACTTC. It translates to CASSTDSHGTQYF.

V and J are TRBV7-3 and TRBJ2-1; D gene uncertain. V gave up 3 bases and J gave up 0 bases, with 15 bases separating them. The CDR3 extends over 17 amino acids. CDR1 and CDR2 from the germline V gene are SGHTA and FQGTGA. CDR3 sequence: CASSFTSGVSSYNEQFF. The CDR3, as DNA: TGTGCCAGCAGCTTTACTTCTGGGGTGAGCTCCTACAATGAGCAGTTCTTC.

This rearrangement joins TRBV27 to TRBJ2-7; D is unclear. Germline values: CDR1 MNHEY, CDR2 SMNVEV (reference sequence). The V and J ends lost 5 bases and 4 bases respectively, with 15 bases between them. CDR3 size: 14 residues. The CDR3 sequence is CASSLDPYRYEQYF. The CDR3 region has the DNA TGTGCCAGCAGTCTGGACCCGTACCGATACGAGCAGTACTTC.

The chain uses TRBV14 and TRBJ2-1; D call uncertain. CDR3 size: 16 residues. Trimming stripped 4 bases from V and 2 bases from J, with 15 bases between. The germline gives CDR1 SGHDN, CDR2 FVKESK. As DNA, the CDR3 is TGTGCCAGCAGCCCCCCTTACGGTTTGACCTACAATGAGCAGTTCTTC. The encoded protein is CASSPPYGLTYNEQFF.

The chain carries TRBV7-9 and TRBJ1-6, with unresolved D. V lost 2 bases and J lost 3, with 5 bases in between. The CDR3 runs 14 residues. From germline, CDR1 is SEHNR and CDR2 FQNEAQ (reference sequence). This chain's CDR3 is CASSLPDYNSPLHF. The CDR3 bases are TGTGCCAGCAGCTTACCAGACTATAATTCACCCCTCCACTTT.

The rearrangement joins TRBV7-8 to TRBJ2-1; D is unresolved. V was trimmed by 0 bases and J by 0 bases, leaving 9 bases between them. The CDR3 totals 16 residues. CDR1 and CDR2 (germline): SGHVS, FQNEAQ. The CDR3 DNA is TGTGCCAGCAGCTTAGCGCCGGATCTCTCCTACAATGAGCAGTTCTTC. As protein: CASSLAPDLSYNEQFF.

The rearrangement joins TRBV24-1 to TRBJ2-7, with 9 nucleotides matching TRBD2. Per the germline V gene, CDR1 is KGHDR and CDR2 is SFDVKD. The CDR3 loop spans 15 amino acids. Losses at the gene ends were 5 bases for V and 3 bases for J; bases not matched to a gene: 7. CDR3 protein: CATSAWGSGSYEQYF. The DNA for the CDR3 is TGTGCCACCAGTGCCTGGGGTAGCGGGAGCTACGAGCAGTACTTC.

The chain combines TRBV6-2 or TRBV6-3 with TRBJ1-2; 7 positions agree with TRBD1. Per the germline V gene, CDR1 is MNHEY and CDR2 is SVGEGT. V gave up 5 bases and J gave up 12 bases; unmatched junction bases: 12. The CDR3 sequence is 13 residues long. The DNA of the CDR3 is TGTGCCAGCAGTAGCCCCTTGACAGGGTGGAACACCTTC. Protein sequence: CASSSPLTGWNTF.

This clone was seen only once. The CDR3 loop is CASSLNWNTGELFF. The DNA for the CDR3 is TGCGCCAGCAGCTTGAATTGGAACACCGGGGAGCTGTTTTTT. This chain links TRBV5-1 with TRBJ2-2; no clear D. The CDR3 totals 14 residues. Trimming stripped 1 base from V and 1 base from J, with 5 bases between. From germline, CDR1 is SGHRS and CDR2 YFSETQ.

The rearrangement joins TRBV3-1 (or the pseudogene TRBV3-2) to TRBJ1-6; 8 nucleotides line up with TRBD1. Germline values: CDR1 LGHDT, CDR2 YNNKEL (reference sequence). V shed 3 bases and J 10 bases; nucleotides not matched to a gene: 8. The CDR3 spans 15 residues. CDR3 in amino acids: CASSQVRTGKSPLHF. The CDR3 nucleotides are TGTGCCAGCAGCCAGGTACGGACAGGGAAATCACCCCTCCACTTT.

V and J are TRBV6-2 or TRBV6-3 and TRBJ1-1, with 8 bases aligning to TRBD1. This CDR3 is 13 amino acids long. V lost 2 bases, J lost 7 bases, and 3 bases stayed unmatched. Germline assignment: CDR1 MNHEY and CDR2 SVGEGT. CDR3 protein: CASSYLDRVEAFF. The CDR3 coding sequence is TGTGCCAGCAGTTACCTGGACAGGGTTGAAGCTTTCTTT.

The genes are TRBV9 and TRBJ1-1; 8 bases line up with TRBD1. Germline assignment: CDR1 SGDLS and CDR2 YYNGEE. Trimming cost V 4 bases and J 5 bases; bases outside gene matches: 4. The CDR3 totals 13 residues. The CDR3 DNA follows: TGTGCCAGCAGCTTCAGACAGGGGACTGAAGCTTTCTTT. This encodes CASSFRQGTEAFF.

The chain links TRBV7-9 to TRBJ1-2; the D is unclear. The V end was cut by 4 bases, the J end by 4 bases, with 13 bases between. This CDR3 comprises 14 residues. Germline CDR1 and CDR2: SEHNR and FQNEAQ (reference sequence). This CDR3 is CASSSIQGSYGYTF. In DNA, the CDR3 is TGTGCCAGCAGCTCTATCCAAGGGAGCTATGGCTACACCTTC.

This chain joins TRBV7-2 and TRBJ1-1; maybe TRBD1 (5 bases). The V and J ends lost 5 bases and 4 bases respectively, with 17 bases between them. The CDR3 is 15 amino acids. Germline CDR1 is SGHTA and CDR2 is FQGNSA. CDR3 residues: CASSLPAGTGTEAFF. The CDR3 bases are TGTGCCAGCAGCCTGCCTGCAGGGACCGGCACTGAAGCTTTCTTT.

The genes are TRBV7-3 and TRBJ2-1; maybe TRBD1 (6 bases). The CDR3 has 15 residues. Germline assignment: CDR1 SGHTA and CDR2 FQGTGA. The V gene lost 2 bases and the J gene lost 8 bases, with 16 bases spanning the gap. This CDR3 reads CASSLGFGQRDEQFF. The CDR3 DNA follows: TGTGCCAGCAGCTTAGGGTTTGGACAGCGCGATGAGCAGTTCTTC.

V gene TRBV5-1 combines with J gene TRBJ1-1; D perhaps matches TRBD1 (6 bases). V lost 0 bases to trimming and J lost 1 base, with 10 bases between them. The CDR3 covers 15 residues. Germline V gene sequence: CDR1 SGHRS, CDR2 YFSETQ. CDR3 loop: CASSLGGGGNTEAFF. The CDR3 coding sequence is TGCGCCAGCAGCTTGGGAGGGGGAGGGAACACTGAAGCTTTCTTT. The full variable domain, with the rest looked up from reference TRBV5-1 and TRBJ1-1, is KAGVTQTPRYLIKTRGQQVTLSCSPISGHRSVSWYQQTPGQGLQFLFEYFSETQRNKGNFPGRFSGRQFSNSRSEMNVSTLELGDSALYLCASSLGGGGNTEAFFGQGTRLTVV.

CDR3 DNA sequence: TGTGCCAGCAGTGACAGGGAAGGCACAGATACGCAGTATTTT. It translates to CASSDREGTDTQYF. The chain combines TRBV2 with TRBJ2-3; possible D gene TRBD1, 5 bases. CDR1 and CDR2 from the germline V gene are SNHLY and FYNNEI. Trimming stripped 3 bases from V and 1 base from J, with 8 bases between. CDR3 length: 14 residues.